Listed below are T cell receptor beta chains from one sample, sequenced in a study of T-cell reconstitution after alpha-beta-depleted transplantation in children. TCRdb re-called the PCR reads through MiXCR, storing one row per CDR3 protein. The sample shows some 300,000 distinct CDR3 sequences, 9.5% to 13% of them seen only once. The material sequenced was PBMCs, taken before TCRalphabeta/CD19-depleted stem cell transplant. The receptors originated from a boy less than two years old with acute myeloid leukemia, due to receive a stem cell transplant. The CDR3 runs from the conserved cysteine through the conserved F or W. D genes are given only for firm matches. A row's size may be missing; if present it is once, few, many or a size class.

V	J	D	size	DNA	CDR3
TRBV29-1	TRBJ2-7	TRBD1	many	TGCAGCGTAGGGACAGGGGCCTACGAGCAGTACTTC	CSVGTGAYEQYF
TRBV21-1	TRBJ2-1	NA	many	TGTGCCAGCAGCAGACCTCCGACCGACAATGAGCAGTTCTTC	CASSRPPTDNEQFF
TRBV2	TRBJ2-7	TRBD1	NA	TGTGCCAGCAACCTGGGGACAGGGGGTTTCTACGAGCAGTACTTC	CASNLGTGGFYEQYF
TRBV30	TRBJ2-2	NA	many	TGTGCCTGGAGTGTACAGCCTGAGGGGGAGCTGTTTTTT	CAWSVQPEGELFF
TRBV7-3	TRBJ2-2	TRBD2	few	TGTGCCAGCAGCTTAACGGGACTAGCGGGAGCGGCGCCCGGGGAGCTGTTTTTT	CASSLTGLAGAAPGELFF
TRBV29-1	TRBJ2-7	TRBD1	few	TGCAGCGTTGAGCACTGGACAGGGGGCCAAACCTACGAGCAGTACTTC	CSVEHWTGGQTYEQYF
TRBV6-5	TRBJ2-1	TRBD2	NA	TGTGCCAGCAGTTACTTTCCGGGACTAGCCGGGGAAGAGCAGTTCTTC	CASSYFPGLAGEEQFF
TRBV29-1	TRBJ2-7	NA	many	TGCAGCGTTGATGGCAGGGGGAGGGAGCAGTACTTC	CSVDGRGREQYF
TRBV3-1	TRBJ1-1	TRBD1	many	TGTGCCAGCAGCCAAGGCAGAGGGACAGGGTGGATGAACACTGAAGCTTTCTTT	CASSQGRGTGWMNTEAFF
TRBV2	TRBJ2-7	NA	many	TGTGCCGGCTTGGCTCCTTCCTACGAGCAGTACTTC	CAGLAPSYEQYF
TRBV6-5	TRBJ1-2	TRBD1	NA	TGTGCCAGCAGTCCGAAATCCCGCATCCATACCGGGACAGGGCAGGAAGGGAACTATGGCTACACCTTC	CASSPKSRIHTGTGQEGNYGYTF
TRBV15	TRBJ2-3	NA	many	TGTGCCACCTCCTCAGCCCGCACAGATACGCAGTATTTT	CATSSARTDTQYF
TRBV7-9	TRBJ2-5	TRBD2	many	TGTGCCAGCAGCCCTGGACTAGGTTGGGGCCAAGAGACCCAGTACTTC	CASSPGLGWGQETQYF
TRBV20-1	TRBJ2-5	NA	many	TGCAGTGCTAGGGGCAGCGAGACCCAGTACTTC	CSARGSETQYF
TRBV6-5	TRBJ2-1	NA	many	TGTGCCAGCATGGGGATTTCCTACAATGAGCAGTTCTTC	CASMGISYNEQFF
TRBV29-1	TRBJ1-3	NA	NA	TGCAGCGTTGTCGGGTCGTCTGGAAACACCATATATTTT	CSVVGSSGNTIYF
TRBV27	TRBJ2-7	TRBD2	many	TGTGCCAGCAGACCAACTAGCGGGAGGCCCTACGAGCAGTACTTC	CASRPTSGRPYEQYF
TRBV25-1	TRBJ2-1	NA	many	TGTGCCAGCAGTGGCAATTGGGAGAATGAGCAGTTCTTC	CASSGNWENEQFF
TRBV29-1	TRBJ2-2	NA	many	TGCAGCGTTGGTTCCACCGGGGAGCTGTTTTTT	CSVGSTGELFF
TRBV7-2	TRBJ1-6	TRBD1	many	TGTGCCAGCAGCCCCCGACAGGGGAGGAATAATTCACCCCTCCACTTT	CASSPRQGRNNSPLHF
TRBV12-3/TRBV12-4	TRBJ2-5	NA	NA	TGTGCCAGCAGTTTAGGAAGAGGGGAGGCGACCCAGTACTTC	CASSLGRGEATQYF
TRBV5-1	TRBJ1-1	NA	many	TGCGCCAGCAGCTGGAATCAGAACACTGAAGCTTTCTTT	CASSWNQNTEAFF
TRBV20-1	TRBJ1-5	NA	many	TGCAGTGCTAGAGTAGGGGACCCGGTGAGGCCCCAGCATTTT	CSARVGDPVRPQHF
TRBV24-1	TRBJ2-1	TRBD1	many	TGTGCCACCAGTGATTTGTCCCTGTCCACCCAGGGGGATGAGCAGTTCTTC	CATSDLSLSTQGDEQFF
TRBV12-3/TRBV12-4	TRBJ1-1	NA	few	TGTGCCAGCATCCCCGGGGCTTGGAACACTGAAGCTTTCTTT	CASIPGAWNTEAFF
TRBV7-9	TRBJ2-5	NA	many	TGTGCCAGACACGAGGAGACCCAGTACTTC	CARHEETQYF
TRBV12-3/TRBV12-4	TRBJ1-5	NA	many	TGTGCCAGCAGTTTAAACATGGACGGTCAGCCCCAGCATTTT	CASSLNMDGQPQHF
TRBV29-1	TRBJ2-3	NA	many	TGCAGCGTTGATCGCGGTGGCACAGATACGCAGTATTTT	CSVDRGGTDTQYF
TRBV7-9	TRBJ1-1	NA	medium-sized	TGTGCCAGCAGCGAACAGGAGGGGACTGAAGCTTTCTTT	CASSEQEGTEAFF
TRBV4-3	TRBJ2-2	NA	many	TGCGCCAGCAGCCAAGAGGTCCTAGGGATAATCCGAAACACCGGGGAGCTGTTTTTT	CASSQEVLGIIRNTGELFF
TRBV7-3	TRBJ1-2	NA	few	TGTGCCAGCAGCCAAAATGGGGTGGTTAATGGCTACACCTTC	CASSQNGVVNGYTF
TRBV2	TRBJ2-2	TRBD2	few	TGTGCCAGCAGTGCGGCGGTAGCGGGATCGAACACCGGGGAGCTGTTTTTT	CASSAAVAGSNTGELFF
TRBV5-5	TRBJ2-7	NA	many	TGTGCCAGCAGCTTGGTTAGGGGGAGCTCCTACGAGCAGTACTTC	CASSLVRGSSYEQYF
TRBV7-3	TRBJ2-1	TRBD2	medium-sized	TGTGCCAGCAGCTCCGCACTAGCGGGGGGGCTCAATGAGCAGTTCTTC	CASSSALAGGLNEQFF
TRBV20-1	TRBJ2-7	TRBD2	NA	TGCAGTGCTAGAGAAGGGACTAGCGGGAAACACGAGCAGTACTTC	CSAREGTSGKHEQYF
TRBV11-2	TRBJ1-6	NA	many	TGTGCCAGCAGCTTAGGAGGCAGCCCGATCCACTTT	CASSLGGSPIHF
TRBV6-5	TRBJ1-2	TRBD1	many	TGTGCCAGCAGTTACGGTAGACAGGGGGGTACGTTCAACTATGGCTACACCTTC	CASSYGRQGGTFNYGYTF